A single sample gave rise to the 14 T cell receptor beta chains below, sequenced in a study of blood T cells in healthy people across ages (dated by TCRdb to between 2015 and 2016). The library came from 5' RACE. The sequencer listed for this sample is Illumina HiSeq 2500. A second PCR of roughly 7 to 11 cycles was performed with a sample-barcoded 5' primer and a J-beta primer mix. Starting from the raw public reads, TCRdb applied fastp trimming at Q25, assembled clones with MiXCR and retained in-frame beta chains. Each CDR3 protein appears once, grouped with its most common genes and DNA. The sample records about 1.6 million distinct CDR3 sequences, 34% of which are singletons. The top ten constitute about 11% of the sample. Sample: blood. The receptor source for this set is a woman in her 30s in good health.

The J gene is TRBJ2-3, the V gene TRBV27; D is undetermined. Trimming took 3 bases from V and 4 from J, leaving 8 bases between them. Germline V lookup: CDR1 MNHEY, CDR2 SMNVEV (reference sequence). The CDR3 spans 13 residues. The CDR3 coding sequence is TGTGCCAGCAGTTTTAGAGTAGCAGATACGCAGTATTTT. Residues: CASSFRVADTQYF.

The chain recombines TRBV6-1 with TRBJ1-1; D ambiguous. CDR1 and CDR2 from the germline V gene are MNHNS and SASEGT. Trimming took off 9 bases at V and 0 bases at J, with 14 bases between the two ends. The CDR3 covers 14 residues. The CDR3 nucleotides read TGTGCCAGTTCCTCAGTAGGGATGAACACTGAAGCTTTCTTT. Translated, it gives CASSSVGMNTEAFF.

The rearrangement links TRBV12-3 or TRBV12-4 to TRBJ2-2; D remains unclear. V lost 7 bases, J lost 5 bases, and 8 bases lay in between. This CDR3 is built from 12 residues. The CDR3 is CASTRTTGELFF. The CDR3 coding sequence is TGTGCCAGCACCCGGACGACCGGGGAGCTGTTTTTT.

The sample holds many counts of this clonotype. The gene calls are TRBV6-2 or TRBV6-3 and TRBJ1-1, with D possibly TRBD1 on 6 matching bases. Between the trimmed V and J ends, which lost 7 bases and 3 bases, there was a span of 12 bases. The CDR3 is 13 residues long. Germline-derived CDR1 and CDR2 are MNHEY and SVGEGT. This CDR3 reads CASNWGPDTEAFF. The DNA for the CDR3 is TGTGCCAGCAACTGGGGGCCGGACACTGAAGCTTTCTTT.

This clonotype was counted a single time. The V call is TRBV5-4, the J call TRBJ1-1; 9 bases match TRBD1. CDR3 size: 15 residues. CDR1 and CDR2 from the germline V gene are SGHNT and YYREEE (reference sequence). Trimming at V came to 2 bases and at J to 6 bases, leaving 8 bases not matched to a gene. The CDR3 sequence: CASSLPGTGIAEAFF. The DNA for the CDR3 is TGTGCCAGCAGCTTACCCGGGACAGGGATCGCTGAAGCTTTCTTT.

This clonotype occurred a few times. The chain links TRBV7-2 to TRBJ1-2; no reliable D call. V gave up 3 bases and J gave up 2 bases, with 10 bases separating them. This CDR3 region has 14 residues. Germline V CDR1 and CDR2: SGHTA, FQGNSA. In DNA form, the CDR3 reads TGTGCCAGCAGCTTTATAGGACCGAACTATGGCTACACCTTC. Residues: CASSFIGPNYGYTF. Looking up the rest from reference TRBV7-2 and TRBJ1-2 gives the full variable domain: GAGVSQSPSNKVTEKGKDVELRCDPISGHTALYWYRQSLGQGLEFLIYFQGNSAPDKSGLPSDRFSAERTGGSVSTLTIQRTQQEDSAVYLCASSFIGPNYGYTFGSGTRLTVV.

This clonotype was recorded a few times. V gene TRBV18 combines with J gene TRBJ1-1; 8 nucleotides align to TRBD1. V was pared by 3 bases and J by 5 bases, with 5 bases of the junction left unmatched. The CDR3 spans 14 residues. Germline values: CDR1 KGHSH, CDR2 LQKENI. This CDR3 reads CASSPSGGETEAFF. The CDR3 nucleotides read TGTGCCAGCTCACCTTCAGGGGGCGAGACTGAAGCTTTCTTT.

The chain employs TRBV5-6 and TRBJ2-5; D not certain. Deletions cut 0 bases from V and 11 bases from J, with 14 bases between. The V gene's germline CDR1 is SGHDT and CDR2 YYEEEE. The CDR3 has 13 amino acids. CDR3 DNA: TGTGCCAGCAGCTTGGGGGCTATAAAACGGCAGTACTTC. This encodes CASSLGAIKRQYF.

This clonotype was observed a few times. The gene calls are TRBV20-1 and TRBJ1-2; 9 nucleotides line up with TRBD1. The CDR3 has 12 amino acids. The junction had 7 bases not matched to a gene; V was cut back by 7 bases and J by 7 bases. Germline CDR1 reads DFQATT; CDR2 reads SNEGSKA (reference sequence). CDR3 residues: CSVPDRGVGYTF. CDR3 bases: TGCAGTGTCCCCGACAGGGGGGTTGGCTACACCTTC.

The chain has TRBV20-1 and TRBJ1-1, with D unclear. V lost 6 bases to trimming and J lost 5 bases, with 25 bases between them. CDR3 length equals 16 residues. Germline CDR1 DFQATT, CDR2 SNEGSKA (reference sequence). The CDR3 nucleotides read TGCAGTGCCAAACGACACTTAGACGGCATAAATACTGAAGCTTTCTTT. The encoded protein is CSAKRHLDGINTEAFF.

The CDR3 DNA reads as TGCGCCAGCAGCCCCCCGGGACCACGAGGTTTAGCGCAGTATTTT. Amino acids: CASSPPGPRGLAQYF. The chain has TRBV4-1 and TRBJ2-3; D may correspond to TRBD1 or TRBD2 (5 bases each). V lost 4 bases and J lost 10, with 21 bases in between. The length of the CDR3 is 15 residues. The germline V gene encodes CDR1 MGHRA and CDR2 YSYEKL.

The genes are TRBV25-1 and TRBJ1-2, with D perhaps TRBD1 (5 bases). The ends were cut back, 6 bases at V and 4 bases at J, with 9 bases in the middle. CDR1 and CDR2 from the germline V gene are MGHDK and SYGVNS. CDR3 length: 12 amino acids. The CDR3 region has the DNA TGTGCCAGCAGATCCGGGACCTATGGCTACACCTTC. This translates into CASRSGTYGYTF.

This clonotype was found a few times. This chain connects TRBV20-1 to TRBJ1-6, with a weak D call TRBD1 (5 bases). Deletions cut 2 bases from V and 0 bases from J, with 11 bases between. Germline-derived CDR1 and CDR2 are DFQATT and SNEGSKA (reference sequence). The length of the CDR3 is 16 residues. CDR3 region: CSARPGGSSYNSPLHF. DNA for the CDR3: TGCAGTGCTAGACCCGGGGGTAGCTCCTATAATTCACCCCTCCACTTT.

V gene TRBV21-1 combines with J gene TRBJ2-6; the D call in the table, TRBD2, was not verified against the DNA. TRBV21-1 counts as a pseudogene. CDR3 length equals 20 residues. CDR3 amino acids: CASSKGIRRASGSGANVLTF. The CDR3 DNA reads TGTGCCAGCAGCAAAGGAATAAGGAGGGCCTCCGGCTCTGGGGCCAACGTCCTGACTTTC.